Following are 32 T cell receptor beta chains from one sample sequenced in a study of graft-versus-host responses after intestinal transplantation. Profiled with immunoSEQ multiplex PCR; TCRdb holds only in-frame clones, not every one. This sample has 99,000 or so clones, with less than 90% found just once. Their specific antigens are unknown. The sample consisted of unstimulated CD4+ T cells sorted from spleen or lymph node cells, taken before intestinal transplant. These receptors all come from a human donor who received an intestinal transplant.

CDR3 amino acids: CAKKTPETQYF. In nucleotides, the CDR3 is TGTGCCAAAAAAACCCCAGAGACCCAGTACTTC. J is TRBJ2-5 and V is TRBV19, with D unclear. CDR3 length: 11 amino acids. CDR1 and CDR2 (germline): LNHDA, SQIVND (reference sequence). V lost 10 bases to trimming and J lost 4 bases, with 10 bases between them.

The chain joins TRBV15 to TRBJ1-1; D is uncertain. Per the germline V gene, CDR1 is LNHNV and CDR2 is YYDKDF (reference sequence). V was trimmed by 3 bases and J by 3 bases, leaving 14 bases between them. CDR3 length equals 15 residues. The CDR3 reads CATSSPLQVYTEAFF. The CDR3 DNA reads TGTGCCACCAGCAGCCCCTTACAAGTCTACACTGAAGCTTTCTTT.

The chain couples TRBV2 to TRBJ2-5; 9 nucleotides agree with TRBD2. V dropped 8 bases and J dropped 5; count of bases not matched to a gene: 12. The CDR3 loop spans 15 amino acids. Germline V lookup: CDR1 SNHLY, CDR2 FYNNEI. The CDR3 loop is CASVPWRGGRETQYF. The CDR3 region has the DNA TGTGCCAGCGTCCCTTGGCGGGGGGGCCGGGAGACCCAGTACTTC.

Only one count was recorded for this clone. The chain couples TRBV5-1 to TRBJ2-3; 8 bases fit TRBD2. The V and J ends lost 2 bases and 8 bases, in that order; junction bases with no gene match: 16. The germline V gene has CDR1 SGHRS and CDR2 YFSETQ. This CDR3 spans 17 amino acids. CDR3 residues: CASSFELAVGVMGTQYF. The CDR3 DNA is TGCGCCAGCAGCTTCGAACTAGCGGTAGGAGTAATGGGTACGCAGTATTTT.

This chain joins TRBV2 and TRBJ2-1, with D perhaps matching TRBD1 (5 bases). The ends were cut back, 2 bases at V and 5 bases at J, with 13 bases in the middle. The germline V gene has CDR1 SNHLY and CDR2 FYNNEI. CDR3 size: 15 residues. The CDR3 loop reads CASSEQGILDNEQFF. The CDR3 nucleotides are TGTGCCAGCAGTGAACAGGGCATCTTAGACAATGAGCAGTTCTTC.

CDR3 DNA sequence: TGTGCCAGCAGCTCCGGACCGCACCTCGAAATGAACACTGAAGCTTTCTTT. Translation: CASSSGPHLEMNTEAFF. The V gene is TRBV5-4, the J gene TRBJ1-1; D gene unclear. The V gene's germline CDR1 is SGHNT and CDR2 YYREEE (reference sequence). V dropped 3 bases and J dropped 0 bases, with 18 bases sitting between them. This CDR3 has 17 amino acids.

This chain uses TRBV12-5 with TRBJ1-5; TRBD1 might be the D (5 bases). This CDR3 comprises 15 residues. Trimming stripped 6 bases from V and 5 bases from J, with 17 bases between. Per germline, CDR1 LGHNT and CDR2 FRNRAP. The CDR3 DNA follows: TGTGCTAGTGGGGGGACGGAGCTGGGTGATCAGCCCCAGCATTTT. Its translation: CASGGTELGDQPQHF.

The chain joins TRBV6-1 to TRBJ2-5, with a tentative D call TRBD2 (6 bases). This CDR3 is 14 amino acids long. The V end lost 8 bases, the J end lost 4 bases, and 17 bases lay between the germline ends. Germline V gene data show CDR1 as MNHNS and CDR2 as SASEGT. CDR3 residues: CASLTSLGRETQYF. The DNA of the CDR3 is TGTGCCAGCCTCACTAGCTTAGGGCGAGAGACCCAGTACTTC.

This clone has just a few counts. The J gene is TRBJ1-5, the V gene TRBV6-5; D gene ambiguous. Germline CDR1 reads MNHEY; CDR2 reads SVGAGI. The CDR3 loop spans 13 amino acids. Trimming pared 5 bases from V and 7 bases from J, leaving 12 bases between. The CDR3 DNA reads TGTGCCAGCAGTGAAGCAGGCCTCCAGCCCCAGCATTTT. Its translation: CASSEAGLQPQHF.

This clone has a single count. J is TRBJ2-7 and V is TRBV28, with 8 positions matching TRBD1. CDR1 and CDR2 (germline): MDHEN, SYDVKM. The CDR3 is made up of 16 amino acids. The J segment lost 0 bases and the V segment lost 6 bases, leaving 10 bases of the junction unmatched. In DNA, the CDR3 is TGTGCCAGCAGGGGATGGACAGGGAGGAGCTCCTACGAGCAGTACTTC. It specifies CASRGWTGRSSYEQYF.

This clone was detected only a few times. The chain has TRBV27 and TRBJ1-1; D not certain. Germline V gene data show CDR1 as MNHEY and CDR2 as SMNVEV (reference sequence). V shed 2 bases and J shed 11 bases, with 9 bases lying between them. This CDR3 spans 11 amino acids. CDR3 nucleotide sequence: TGTGCCAGCAGTTTAAGAGGACGGGCTTTCTTT. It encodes CASSLRGRAFF.

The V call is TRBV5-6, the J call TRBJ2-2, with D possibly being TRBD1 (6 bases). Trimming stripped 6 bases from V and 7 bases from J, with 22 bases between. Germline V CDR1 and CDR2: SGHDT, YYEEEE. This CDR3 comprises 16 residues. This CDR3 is CASNRDPGTSIGELFF. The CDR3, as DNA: TGTGCCAGCAATAGGGATCCCGGGACATCCATCGGGGAGCTGTTTTTT.

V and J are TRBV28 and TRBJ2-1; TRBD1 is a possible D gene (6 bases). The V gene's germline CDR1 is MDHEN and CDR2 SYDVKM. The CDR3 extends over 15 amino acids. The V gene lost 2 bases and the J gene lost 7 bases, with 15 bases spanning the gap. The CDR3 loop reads CASSLQGIVRNEQFF. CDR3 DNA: TGTGCCAGCAGTTTACAGGGGATAGTTAGAAATGAGCAGTTCTTC.

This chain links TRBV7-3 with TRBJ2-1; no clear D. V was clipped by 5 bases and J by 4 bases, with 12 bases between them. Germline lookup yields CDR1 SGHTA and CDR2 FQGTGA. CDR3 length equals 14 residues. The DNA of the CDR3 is TGTGCCAGCAGCAGGCTGGCCGGATACAATGAGCAGTTCTTC. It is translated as CASSRLAGYNEQFF.

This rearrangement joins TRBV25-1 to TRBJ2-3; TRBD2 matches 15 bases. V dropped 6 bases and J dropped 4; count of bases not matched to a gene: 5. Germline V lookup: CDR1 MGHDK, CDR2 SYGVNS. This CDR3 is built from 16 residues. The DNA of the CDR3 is TGTGCCAGCAGGGGACTAGCGGGGGGCTGGTCAGATACGCAGTATTTT. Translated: CASRGLAGGWSDTQYF.

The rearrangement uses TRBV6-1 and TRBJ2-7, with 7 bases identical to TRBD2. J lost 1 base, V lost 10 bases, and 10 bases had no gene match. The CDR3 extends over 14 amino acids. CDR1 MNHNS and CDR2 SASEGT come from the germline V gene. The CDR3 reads CATTGGFPSYEQYF. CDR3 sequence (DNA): TGTGCCACCACCGGGGGGTTTCCGTCCTACGAGCAGTACTTC.

The CDR3 coding sequence is TGTGCCAGCACCTTAGTGTATAGCAATCAGCCCCAGCATTTT. This encodes CASTLVYSNQPQHF. The chain links TRBV6-6 to TRBJ1-5; D gene ambiguous. The ends were cut back, 7 bases at V and 0 bases at J, with 10 bases in the middle. Germline-derived CDR1 and CDR2 are MNHNY and SVGAGI (reference sequence). The CDR3 has 14 residues.

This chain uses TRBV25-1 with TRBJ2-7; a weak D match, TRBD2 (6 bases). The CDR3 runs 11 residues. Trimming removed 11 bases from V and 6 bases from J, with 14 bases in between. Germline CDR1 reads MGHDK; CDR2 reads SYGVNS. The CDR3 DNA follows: TGTGCCGAGACTAGTAGCTTCGAGCAGTACTTC. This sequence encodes CAETSSFEQYF.

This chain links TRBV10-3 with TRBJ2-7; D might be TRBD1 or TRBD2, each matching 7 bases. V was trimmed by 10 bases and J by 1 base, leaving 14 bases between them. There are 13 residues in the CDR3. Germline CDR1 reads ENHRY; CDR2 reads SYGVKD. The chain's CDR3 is CATRQGGSYEQYF. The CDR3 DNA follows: TGTGCCACACGACAGGGAGGGTCCTACGAGCAGTACTTC.

In DNA form, the CDR3 reads TGTGCCAGCAGTCCCCGCTACTCTGGAAACACCATATATTTT. Protein product: CASSPRYSGNTIYF. This chain connects TRBV27 to TRBJ1-3; D unclear. Germline V gene sequence: CDR1 MNHEY, CDR2 SMNVEV (reference sequence). Trimming removed 5 bases at V and 0 bases at J, with 8 bases between. The CDR3 length is 14 residues.

The CDR3 DNA reads as TGTGCCTGCCCGGACGGGGGAGACACTGAAGCTTTCTTT. Its protein is CACPDGGDTEAFF. The chain recombines TRBV30 with TRBJ1-1; D possibly corresponds to TRBD1 (5 bases). The V end lost 6 bases, the J end lost 3 bases, and 14 bases lay between the germline ends. The CDR3 covers 13 residues. Germline CDR1 is GTSNPN and CDR2 is SVGIG (reference sequence).

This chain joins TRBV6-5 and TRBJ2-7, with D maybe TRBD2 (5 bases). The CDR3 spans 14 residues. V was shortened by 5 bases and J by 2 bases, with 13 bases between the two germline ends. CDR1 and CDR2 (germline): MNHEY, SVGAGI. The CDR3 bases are TGTGCCAGCAGTCGATTCGGGGATACCTACGAGCAGTACTTC. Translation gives CASSRFGDTYEQYF.

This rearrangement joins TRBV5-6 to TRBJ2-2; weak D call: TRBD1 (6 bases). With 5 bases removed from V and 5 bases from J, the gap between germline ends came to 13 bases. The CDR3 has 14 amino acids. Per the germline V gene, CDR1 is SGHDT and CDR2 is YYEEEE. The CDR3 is CASSLHRETGELFF. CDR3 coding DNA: TGTGCCAGCAGTCTCCACAGGGAGACCGGGGAGCTGTTTTTT.

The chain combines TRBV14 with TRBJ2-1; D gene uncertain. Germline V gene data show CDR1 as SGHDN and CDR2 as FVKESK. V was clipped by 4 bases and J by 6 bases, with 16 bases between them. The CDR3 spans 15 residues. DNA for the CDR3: TGTGCCAGCAGCCCTTATTACCCCATGGGCAATGAGCAGTTCTTC. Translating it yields CASSPYYPMGNEQFF.

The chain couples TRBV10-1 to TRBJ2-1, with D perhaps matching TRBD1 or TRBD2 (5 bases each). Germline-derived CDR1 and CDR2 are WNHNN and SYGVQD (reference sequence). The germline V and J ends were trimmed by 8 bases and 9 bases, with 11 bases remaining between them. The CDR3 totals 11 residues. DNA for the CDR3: TGCGCCAGCGGGGACCCCGGTGAGCAGTTCTTC. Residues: CASGDPGEQFF.

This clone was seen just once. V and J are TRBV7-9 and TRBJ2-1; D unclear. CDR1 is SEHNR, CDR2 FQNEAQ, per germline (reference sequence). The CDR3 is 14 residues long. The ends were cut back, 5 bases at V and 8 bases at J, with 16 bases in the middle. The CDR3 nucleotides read TGTGCCAGCAGCACCCTTGGGGTTGGAGATGAGCAGTTCTTC. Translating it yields CASSTLGVGDEQFF.

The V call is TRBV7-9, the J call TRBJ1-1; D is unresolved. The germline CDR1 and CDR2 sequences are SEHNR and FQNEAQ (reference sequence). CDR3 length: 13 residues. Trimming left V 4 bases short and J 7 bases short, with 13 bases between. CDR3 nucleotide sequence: TGTGCCAGCAGCTCCCCAGGTTGGGGTGAAGCTTTCTTT. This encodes CASSSPGWGEAFF.

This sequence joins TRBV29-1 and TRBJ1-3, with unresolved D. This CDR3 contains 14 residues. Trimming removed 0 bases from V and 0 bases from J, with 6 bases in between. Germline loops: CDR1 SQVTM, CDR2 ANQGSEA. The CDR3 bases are TGCAGCGTTGAAGATCTGAGCTCTGGAAACACCATATATTTT. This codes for CSVEDLSSGNTIYF. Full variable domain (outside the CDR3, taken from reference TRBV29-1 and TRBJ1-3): SAVISQKPSRDICQRGTSLTIQCQVDSQVTMMFWYRQQPGQSLTLIATANQGSEATYESGFVIDKFPISRPNLTFSTLTVSNMSPEDSSIYLCSVEDLSSGNTIYFGEGSWLTVV.

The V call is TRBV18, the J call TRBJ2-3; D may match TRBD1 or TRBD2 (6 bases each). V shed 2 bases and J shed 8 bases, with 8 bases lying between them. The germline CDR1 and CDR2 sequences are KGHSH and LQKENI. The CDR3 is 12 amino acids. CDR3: CASSPEGGTQYF. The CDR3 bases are TGTGCCAGCTCACCAGAGGGGGGTACGCAGTATTTT. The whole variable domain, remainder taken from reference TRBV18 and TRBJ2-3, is NAGVMQNPRHLVRRRGQEARLRCSPMKGHSHVYWYRQLPEEGLKFMVYLQKENIIDESGMPKERFSAEFPKEGPSILRIQQVVRGDSAAYFCASSPEGGTQYFGPGTRLTVL.

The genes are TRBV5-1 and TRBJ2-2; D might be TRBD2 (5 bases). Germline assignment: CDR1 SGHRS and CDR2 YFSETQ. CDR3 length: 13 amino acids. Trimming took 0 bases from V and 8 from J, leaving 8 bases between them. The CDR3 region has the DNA TGCGCCAGCAGCTTGGGAACTAGTGGGGAGCTGTTTTTT. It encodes CASSLGTSGELFF.

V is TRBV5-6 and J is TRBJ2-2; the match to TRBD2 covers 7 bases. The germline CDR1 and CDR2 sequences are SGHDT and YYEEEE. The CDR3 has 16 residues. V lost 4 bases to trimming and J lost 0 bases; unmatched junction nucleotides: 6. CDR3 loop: CASSPISGANTGELFF. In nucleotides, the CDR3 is TGTGCCAGCAGCCCGATCAGCGGGGCGAACACCGGGGAGCTGTTTTTT. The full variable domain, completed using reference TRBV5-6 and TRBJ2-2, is DAGVTQSPTHLIKTRGQQVTLRCSPKSGHDTVSWYQQALGQGPQFIFQYYEEEERQRGNFPDRFSGHQFPNYSSELNVNALLLGDSALYLCASSPISGANTGELFFGEGSRLTVL.

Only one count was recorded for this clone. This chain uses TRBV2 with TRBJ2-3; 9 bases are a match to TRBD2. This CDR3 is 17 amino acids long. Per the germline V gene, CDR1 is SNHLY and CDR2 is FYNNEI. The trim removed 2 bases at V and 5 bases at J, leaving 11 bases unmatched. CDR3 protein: CASSERPAGGGGDTQYF. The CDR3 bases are TGTGCCAGCAGTGAAAGGCCAGCGGGGGGAGGCGGAGATACGCAGTATTTT.